This TCR beta chain was captured by sequencing in a study of neoadjuvant anti-PD-1 for oral cavity cancer. As for the study in general: Patients without progression received a fourth nivolumab dose around day 43, then surgical resection on days 50-56. Study-wide findings and caveats: After neoadjuvant nivolumab, PBMC T cell clonality was significantly higher in non-responders than responders.

With respect to this clone: As yet, its antigen is unknown.

Sequencing used immunoSEQ multiplex PCR; TCRdb keeps in-frame clones, though not all of them. Of over 30,000 clones detected, about 83% appear once; the ten largest clones hold roughly 4%. This sequence originates from a person between 40 and 79 years old with oral cavity squamous cell carcinoma. Specimen: PBMCs, collected before nivolumab (anti-PD-1) treatment.

CDR3 protein: CASTGGYEQYF. The CDR3 nucleotides are TGTGCCAGCACCGGGGGGTACGAGCAGTACTTC. The V call is TRBV7-9, the J call TRBJ2-7, with 7 bases matching TRBD2. The CDR3 loop spans 11 amino acids. The V gene end was trimmed by 7 bases and the J gene end by 4 bases; junction bases not matched to a gene: 1. Per germline, CDR1 SEHNR and CDR2 FQNEAQ (reference sequence).